This T cell receptor (beta chain) is drawn from a study of CD8+CD57+ T cells in acquired aplastic anemia listed by TCRdb under 2018. Regarding the study in general: A mean of around 3.3 ug of DNA, ranging from about 0.2 to 27.4 ug, was extracted from sorted CD4+ and CD8+ cells. CD8+CD57+ expansion was defined as frequency above the mean frequency observed in healthy subjects.

Clipping removes 1 base from V and 4 bases from J, with 6 as the unmatched junction base count. The cysteine opens and the phenylalanine closes a CDR3 of 15 amino acids. This entry keeps only the CDR3 DNA: 45 bases, framed from base 1. The germline V gene (reference sequence) gives CDR1 as SEHNR and CDR2 as FQNEAQ. Patients chosen for sequencing had shown expansion of CD8+CD57+ cells by flow cytometry. All patients had severe acquired aplastic anemia diagnosed by International Study of Aplastic Anemia and Agranulocytosis and Camitta criteria. No patient had received any therapy when blood was sampled. TCR repertoires of sorted CD4+ and CD8+ blood T cells from severe aplastic anemia patients and healthy subjects were deep-sequenced in the study. Patients were enrolled under clinicaltrials.gov protocols 00001620, 01623167, 00001397, 00071045, 00081523 and 00961064 in the USA. Ficoll-Paque density gradient centrifugation was used to isolate peripheral blood mononuclear cells. CD4+ and CD8+ T cells were sorted by FACS or magnetic beads before DNA extraction.

What the authors observed across the whole study: Roughly 30 CD8+ CDR3 sequences were found to be shared between patients and controls, but these sequences appeared to be highly expressed in patients and within the immunodominant clones of the patients. CD8+ Simpson's diversity did not differ significantly between patients and healthy controls (P=0.060).

Genomic DNA served as template for TCR beta VDJ combination and CDR3 sequence profiling. An Illumina HiSeq 2000 was the platform used for TCR repertoire sequencing. In the paper's pipeline: TRBV/TRBJ rearrangement plots, CDR3 size and DJ length profiles, and Simpson's diversity index were used to assess repertoires. The most abundant DNA sequence in the deep sequencing data was defined as the immunodominant clone. CDR3 amino acid sequences were checked for sharing across subjects and were also compared against the VDJdb database and published repertoires. TCRdb reanalyzed the raw reads on its own, using fastp at Q25 for trimming and MiXCR for clone calling, and kept in-frame beta chains. Rows with a matching CDR3 protein are joined into one entry that keeps the most common DNA and genes. These V and J calls originate from TCRdb's pipeline instead of the authors' own analysis. Counted in this sample were 150,000 or so distinct CDR3 sequences; less than 50% of them appeared once. Of the sample, around 3.2% falls within the top ten clones.

For this clonotype: Its antigen is currently not known. No base-level quality is on record; no much larger clone is a single base apart.

The V and J genes are TRBV7-9 and TRBJ1-1; the central 7 bases match TRBD1. The sequence derives from a human donor with aplastic anemia. Material for sequencing was sorted CD4+, CD8+, or CD8+CD57+ T cells (not recorded which) from PBMCs. The DNA reads as follows: TGTGCCAGCAGCTTAGATCTGACAGGGTTCACTGAAGCTTTCTTT. This gives the protein CASSLDLTGFTEAFF.